Listed below are T cell receptor beta chains from one sample, sequenced in a study of T cell repertoires in cytomegalovirus infection. TCRdb recomputed calls from the reads with MiXCR, one row per CDR3 protein. The sample has roughly 990,000 distinct CDR3 sequences, approximately 33% seen once; the top ten hold around 15%. Their antigens are not known. This specimen was cultured CD8+ T cells from PBMCs, taken from culture after CMV antigen stimulation. These receptors were obtained from a human donor in good health (CMV status not recorded). Some clones in this sample may be carry-over from other donors' samples. Both conserved end residues are part of each CDR3. The size field is filled for only some rows; it gives once, few, many or a size class.

TRBJ1-1,15,TRBV7-6,many,CASSPPRGKNTEAFF
TRBJ2-1,16,TRBV27,-,CASSSEGPWSYNEQFF
TRBJ2-2,19,TRBV7-6,many,CASSPFKLGAVGRTGELFF
TRBJ2-1,13,TRBV7-4,-,CASSLYRGVEQFF
TRBJ2-2,17,TRBV20-1,-,CSARRSRDRINTGELFF
TRBJ1-1,12,TRBV29-1,-,CSVPEGTGLAFF
TRBJ1-4,14,TRBV27,few,CASSSLGQVGKLFF
TRBJ2-2,16,TRBV28,-,CASRDRRGLDTGELFF
TRBJ2-3,13,TRBV4-3,once,CASSQDWKDTQYF
TRBJ1-2,13,TRBV20-1,-,CSATRVLEDGYTF
TRBJ2-1,14,TRBV7-6,many,CASSLALGSHEQFF
TRBJ2-5,16,TRBV29-1,-,CSVKGGQGLQGETQYF
TRBJ1-1,12,TRBV27,-,CASSGTGSEAFF
TRBJ2-6,18,TRBV2,-,CASLGRRGISSGANVLTF
TRBJ2-1,12,TRBV7-9,many,CASSLVENEQFF
TRBJ1-2,13,TRBV12-3/TRBV12-4,-,CASSRTPSYGYTF
TRBJ2-1,11,TRBV4-1,-,CASSQGSEQFF
TRBJ2-1,17,TRBV7-8,many,CASSLGIGGLGRNEQFF
TRBJ2-5,15,TRBV7-2,-,CASSLERGGGETQYF
TRBJ1-5,19,TRBV27,few,CASSKSRDRGKIGNQPQHF
TRBJ1-1,13,TRBV6-1,few,CASIVGVTTEAFF
TRBJ2-5,15,TRBV7-2,many,CASSLGRKIQETQYF
TRBJ1-5,15,TRBV2,-,CASSRRGGSNQPQHF
TRBJ2-2,16,TRBV13,-,CASSFSPGTGTGELFF
TRBJ1-2,15,TRBV4-1,-,CASSQEMPINYGYTF
TRBJ1-1,15,TRBV7-9,-,CASSAPGQRNTEAFF
TRBJ2-1,15,TRBV19,once,CASSGTQGAPNEQFF
TRBJ2-2,16,TRBV6-5,few,CASSPESGGFTGELFF
TRBJ2-1,15,TRBV7-3,few,CASSFGQGAKNEQFF
TRBJ2-3,16,TRBV4-1,-,CASSQDRARPINTQYF
TRBJ2-7,16,TRBV19,-,CASSTTGGVALGEQYF
TRBJ1-4,9,TRBV12-3/TRBV12-4,few,CASSLPFFF
TRBJ1-5,15,TRBV7-2,many,CASSPRGPSNQPQHF
TRBJ2-1,15,TRBV12-3/TRBV12-4,-,CASSRAGDNYNEQFF
TRBJ2-1,13,TRBV20-1,-,CSARVRGGNEQFF
TRBJ2-3,16,TRBV27,-,CASSLRLAVNSDTQYF
TRBJ2-5,14,TRBV6-1,-,CASSETVYRETQYF
TRBJ1-1,12,TRBV7-9,many,CASSFPGSEAFF
TRBJ2-1,16,TRBV23-1,-,CASSHAQGNTYNEQFF
TRBJ1-2,15,TRBV29-1,-,CSVEGFGEGRYGYTF
TRBJ2-7,15,TRBV7-2,many,CASSASPGRMYEQYF
TRBJ2-5,16,TRBV7-9,-,CASSHVETGGEETQYF
TRBJ2-3,15,TRBV7-9,-,CASSPTVRDTDTQYF
TRBJ1-2,13,TRBV12-3/TRBV12-4,-,CASSFMGARGYTF
TRBJ2-1,14,TRBV6-2/TRBV6-3,-,CASSLLRTVKIQFF
TRBJ1-1,18,TRBV6-2/TRBV6-3,few,CASRPIPPTGIIQTEAFF
TRBJ2-2,17,TRBV13,-,CASSSKYGGPGTGELFF
TRBJ2-7,14,TRBV19,-,CASRPPTHPYEQYF